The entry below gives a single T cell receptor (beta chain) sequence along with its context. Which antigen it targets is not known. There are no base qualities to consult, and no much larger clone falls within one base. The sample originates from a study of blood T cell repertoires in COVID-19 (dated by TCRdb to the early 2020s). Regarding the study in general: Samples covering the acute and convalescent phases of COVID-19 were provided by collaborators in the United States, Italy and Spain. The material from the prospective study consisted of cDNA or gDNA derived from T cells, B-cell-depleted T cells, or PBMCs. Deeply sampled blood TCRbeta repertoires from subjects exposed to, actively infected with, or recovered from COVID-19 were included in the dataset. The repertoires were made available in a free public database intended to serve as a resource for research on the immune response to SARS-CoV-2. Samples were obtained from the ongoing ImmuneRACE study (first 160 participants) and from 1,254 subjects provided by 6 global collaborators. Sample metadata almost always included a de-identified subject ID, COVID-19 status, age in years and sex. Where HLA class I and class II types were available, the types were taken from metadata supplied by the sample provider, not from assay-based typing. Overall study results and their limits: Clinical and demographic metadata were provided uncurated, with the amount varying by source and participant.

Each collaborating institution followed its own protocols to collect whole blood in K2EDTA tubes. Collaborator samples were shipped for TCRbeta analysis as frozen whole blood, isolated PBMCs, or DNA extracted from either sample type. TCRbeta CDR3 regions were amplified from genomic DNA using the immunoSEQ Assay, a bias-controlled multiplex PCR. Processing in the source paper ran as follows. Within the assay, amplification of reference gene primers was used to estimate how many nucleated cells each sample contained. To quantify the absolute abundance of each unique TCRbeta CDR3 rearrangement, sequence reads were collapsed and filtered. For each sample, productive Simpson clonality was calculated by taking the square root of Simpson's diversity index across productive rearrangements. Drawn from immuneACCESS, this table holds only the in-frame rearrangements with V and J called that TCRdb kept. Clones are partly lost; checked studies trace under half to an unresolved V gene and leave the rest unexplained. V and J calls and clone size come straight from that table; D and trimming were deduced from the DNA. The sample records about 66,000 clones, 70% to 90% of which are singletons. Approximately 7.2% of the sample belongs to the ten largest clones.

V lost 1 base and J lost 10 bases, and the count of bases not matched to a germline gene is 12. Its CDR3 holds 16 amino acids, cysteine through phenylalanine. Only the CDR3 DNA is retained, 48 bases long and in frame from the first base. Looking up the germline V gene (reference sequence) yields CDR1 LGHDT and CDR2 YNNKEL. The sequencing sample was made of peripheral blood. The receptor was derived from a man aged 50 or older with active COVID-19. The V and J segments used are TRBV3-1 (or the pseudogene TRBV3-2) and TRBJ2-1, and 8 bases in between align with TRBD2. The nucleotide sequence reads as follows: TGTGCCAGCAGCCAAGCCGATAGCGGGAAAAGGAGGGAGCAGTTCTTC. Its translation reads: CASSQADSGKRREQFF.